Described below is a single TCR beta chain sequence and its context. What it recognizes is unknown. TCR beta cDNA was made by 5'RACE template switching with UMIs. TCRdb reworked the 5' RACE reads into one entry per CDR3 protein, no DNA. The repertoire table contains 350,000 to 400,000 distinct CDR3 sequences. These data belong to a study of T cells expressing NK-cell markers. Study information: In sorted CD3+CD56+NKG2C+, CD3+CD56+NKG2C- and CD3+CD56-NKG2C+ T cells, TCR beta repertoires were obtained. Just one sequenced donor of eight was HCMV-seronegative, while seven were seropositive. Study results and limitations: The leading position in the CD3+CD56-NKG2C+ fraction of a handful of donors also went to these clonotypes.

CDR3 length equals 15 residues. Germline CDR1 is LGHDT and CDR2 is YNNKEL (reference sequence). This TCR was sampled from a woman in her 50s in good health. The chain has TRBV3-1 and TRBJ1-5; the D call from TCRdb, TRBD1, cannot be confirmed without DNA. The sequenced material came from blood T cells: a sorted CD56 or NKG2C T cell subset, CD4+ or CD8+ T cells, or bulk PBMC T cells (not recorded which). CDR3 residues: CASSQDRTGYRPQHF.